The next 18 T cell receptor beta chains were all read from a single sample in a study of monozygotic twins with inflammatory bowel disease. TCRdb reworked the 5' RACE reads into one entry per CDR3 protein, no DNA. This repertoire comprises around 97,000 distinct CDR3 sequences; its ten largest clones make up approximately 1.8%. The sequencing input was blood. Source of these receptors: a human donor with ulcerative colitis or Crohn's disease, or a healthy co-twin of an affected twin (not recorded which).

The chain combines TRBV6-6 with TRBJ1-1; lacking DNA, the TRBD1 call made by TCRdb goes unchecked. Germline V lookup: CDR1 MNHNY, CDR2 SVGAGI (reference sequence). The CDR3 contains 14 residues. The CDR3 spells CASVRRRRDTEAFF.

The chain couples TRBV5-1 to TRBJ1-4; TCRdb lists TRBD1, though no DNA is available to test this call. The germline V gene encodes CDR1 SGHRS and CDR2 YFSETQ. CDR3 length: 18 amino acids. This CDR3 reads CASSPGGSVIATNEKLFF.

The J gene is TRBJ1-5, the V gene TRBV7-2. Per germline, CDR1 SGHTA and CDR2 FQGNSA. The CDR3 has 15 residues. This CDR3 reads CASSLGAKSNQPQHF.

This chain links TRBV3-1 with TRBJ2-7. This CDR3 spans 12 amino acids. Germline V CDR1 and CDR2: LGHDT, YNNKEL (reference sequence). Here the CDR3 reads CATTGGTYEQYF.

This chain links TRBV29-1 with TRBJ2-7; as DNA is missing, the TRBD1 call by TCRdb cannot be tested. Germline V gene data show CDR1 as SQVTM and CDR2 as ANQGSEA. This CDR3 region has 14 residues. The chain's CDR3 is CSVHRDGSSYEQYF.

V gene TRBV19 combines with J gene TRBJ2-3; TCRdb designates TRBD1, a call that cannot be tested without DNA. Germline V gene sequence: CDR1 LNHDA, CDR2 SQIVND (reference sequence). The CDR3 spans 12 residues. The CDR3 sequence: CASSPRSDTQYF.

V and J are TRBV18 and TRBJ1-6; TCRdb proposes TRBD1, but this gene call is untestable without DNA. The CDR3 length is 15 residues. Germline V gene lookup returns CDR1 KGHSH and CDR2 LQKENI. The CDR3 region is CASSPPAGENSPLHF.

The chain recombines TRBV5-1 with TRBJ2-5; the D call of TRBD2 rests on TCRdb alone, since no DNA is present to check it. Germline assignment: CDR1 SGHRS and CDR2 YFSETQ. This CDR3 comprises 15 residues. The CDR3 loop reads CASSLGLAGKETQYF.

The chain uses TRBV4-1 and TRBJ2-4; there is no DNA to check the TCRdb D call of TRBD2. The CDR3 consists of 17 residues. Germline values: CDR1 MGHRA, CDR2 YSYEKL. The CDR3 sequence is CASSAGGLGLAAIMQYF.

The CDR3 here is CASSLSRRTSGGYTF. The chain combines TRBV5-1 with TRBJ1-2. Germline values: CDR1 SGHRS, CDR2 YFSETQ. CDR3 size: 15 residues.

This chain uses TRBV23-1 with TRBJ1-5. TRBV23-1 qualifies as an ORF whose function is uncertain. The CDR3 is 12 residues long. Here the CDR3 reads CASSQSNQPQHF.

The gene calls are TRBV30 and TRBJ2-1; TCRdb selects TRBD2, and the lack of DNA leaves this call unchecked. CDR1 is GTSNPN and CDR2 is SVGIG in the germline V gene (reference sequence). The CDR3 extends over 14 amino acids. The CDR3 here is CAWTGTRVDNEQFF.

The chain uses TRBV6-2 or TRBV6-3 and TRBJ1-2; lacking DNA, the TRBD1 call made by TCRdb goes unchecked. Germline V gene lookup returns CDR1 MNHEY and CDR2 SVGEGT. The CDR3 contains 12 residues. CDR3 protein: CASRSTGEGYTF.

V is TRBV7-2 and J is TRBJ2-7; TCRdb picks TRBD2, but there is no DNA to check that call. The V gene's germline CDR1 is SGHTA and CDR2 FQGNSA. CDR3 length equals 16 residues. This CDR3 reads CASSLAPSGATYEQYF.

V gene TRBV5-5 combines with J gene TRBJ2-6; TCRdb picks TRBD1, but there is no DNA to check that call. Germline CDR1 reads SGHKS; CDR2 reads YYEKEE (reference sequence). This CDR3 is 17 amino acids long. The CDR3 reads CASSSRTGESGANVLTF.

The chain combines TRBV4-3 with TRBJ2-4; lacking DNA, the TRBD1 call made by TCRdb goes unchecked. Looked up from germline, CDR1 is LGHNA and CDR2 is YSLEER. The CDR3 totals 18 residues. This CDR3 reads CASSQVIRQGGGLNIQYF.

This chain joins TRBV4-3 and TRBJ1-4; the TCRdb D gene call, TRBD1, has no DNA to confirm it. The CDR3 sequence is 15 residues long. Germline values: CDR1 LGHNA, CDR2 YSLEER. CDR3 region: CASSQSIGGADKLFF.

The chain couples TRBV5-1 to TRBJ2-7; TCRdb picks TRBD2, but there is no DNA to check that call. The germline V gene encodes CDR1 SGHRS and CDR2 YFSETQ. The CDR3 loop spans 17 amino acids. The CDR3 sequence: CASSARGSGRLFYEQYF.